The 6 T cell receptor beta chains given below trace back to one sample, sequenced in a study of cytomegalovirus exposure and HLA in healthy donors. Both 60 Vbeta primers and 13 Jbeta primers went into the PCR. Sequencing used immunoSEQ multiplex PCR; TCRdb keeps in-frame clones, though not all of them. The data hold some 140,000 clones, with approximately 80% observed a single time. Sequenced: PBMCs. The receptors were sampled from a man between 25 and 39 years old in good health and CMV-seronegative.

The chain carries TRBV5-6 and TRBJ2-3, with TRBD2 matching 8 bases. The germline CDR1 and CDR2 sequences are SGHDT and YYEEEE. This CDR3 contains 13 residues. With 4 bases clipped from V and 6 bases from J, the junction kept 4 bases outside the gene matches. This CDR3 reads CASSPRLADTQYF. The CDR3 DNA reads as TGTGCCAGCAGCCCCCGACTAGCGGATACGCAGTATTTT.

About this clone itself: One end of the junction is discordant with germline, which a read error may explain. The J gene is TRBJ2-1, the V gene TRBV19, with TRBD2 as a possible D gene (5 bases). The CDR3 totals 13 residues. Germline lookup yields CDR1 LNHDA and CDR2 SQIVND (reference sequence). The CDR3 DNA sequence: TGTGCCAGTAGCGGGATCTCCCACAATGAGCAGTTCTTC. It translates to CASSGISHNEQFF.

This chain uses TRBV5-1 with TRBJ1-1; D perhaps matches TRBD1 (6 bases). Germline values: CDR1 SGHRS, CDR2 YFSETQ. The CDR3 has 14 residues. The V end was cut by 4 bases, the J end by 5 bases, with 15 bases between. CDR3 protein: CASSLDPTGTEAFF. The DNA of the CDR3 is TGCGCCAGCAGCCTTGACCCGACAGGAACTGAAGCTTTCTTT.

The rearrangement links TRBV13 to TRBJ1-1; TRBD1 agrees at 8 bases. The ends lost 5 bases at V and 4 bases at J; junction bases unmatched: 9. This CDR3 has 15 residues. Germline CDR1 reads PRHDT; CDR2 reads FYEKMQ (reference sequence). CDR3 sequence (DNA): TGTGCCAGCAGCAAGTTTACAGGGGGGGTCACTGAAGCTTTCTTT. This translates into CASSKFTGGVTEAFF.

The V call is TRBV9, the J call TRBJ2-5; tentative D call: TRBD2 (6 bases). This CDR3 comprises 15 residues. Between the trimmed V and J ends, which lost 0 bases and 5 bases, there was a span of 14 bases. Germline V gene sequence: CDR1 SGDLS, CDR2 YYNGEE. CDR3 sequence: CASSVAGGTMETQYF. The CDR3 DNA reads TGTGCCAGCAGCGTAGCTGGCGGGACCATGGAGACCCAGTACTTC.

This clone occurred once. V gene TRBV5-1 combines with J gene TRBJ1-1; D may be TRBD1 (5 bases). The germline V and J ends were trimmed by 5 bases and 0 bases, with 11 bases remaining between them. From germline, CDR1 is SGHRS and CDR2 YFSETQ. The CDR3 is 14 amino acids. DNA for the CDR3: TGCGCCAGCAGACAGGACACCGTGAACACTGAAGCTTTCTTT. Translating it yields CASRQDTVNTEAFF.